This T cell receptor (beta chain) was observed in a study of cytomegalovirus exposure and HLA in healthy donors. 13 Jbeta primers and 60 Vbeta primers were used for the PCR. Clones were read by immunoSEQ multiplex PCR, and TCRdb kept only the in-frame ones, dropping some. This table has 100,000 to 150,000 clones, 60% to 80% appearing once. The donors were healthy bone marrow donors. The sequencing input was PBMCs. This sequence was found in a woman aged 55-70 years in good health and CMV-seronegative.

This CDR3 reads CASSFAGGDYGYTF. The CDR3 bases are TGTGCCAGCAGTTTCGCAGGGGGCGACTATGGCTACACCTTC. This chain joins TRBV28 and TRBJ1-2; 8 bases line up with TRBD1. The CDR3 is 14 amino acids. V was pared by 3 bases and J by 3 bases, with 3 bases of the junction left unmatched. Per germline, CDR1 MDHEN and CDR2 SYDVKM.